A single sample gave rise to the 11 T cell receptor beta chains below, sequenced in a study of T cells after posttransplantation cyclophosphamide. Produced via immunoSEQ multiplex PCR; TCRdb's table is partial and in-frame only. The profile shows about 15,000 clones, over 75% of them singletons. Control samples came 1 year after myeloablative marrow transplants with methotrexate plus calcineurin inhibitor. The specimen comprised PBMCs, sampled after an allogeneic stem cell transplant with a calcineurin inhibitor and methotrexate. All receptors come from a male patient aged 45 to 59 who received an allogeneic stem cell transplant from an unrelated donor, was CMV-positive, and had chronic GVHD only. Some T cells may have come from the graft donor.

Written as DNA, the CDR3 is TGCGCCAGCAGCCATAGGGGATCTGAAGCTTTCTTT. Translated, it gives CASSHRGSEAFF. The V call is TRBV4-1, the J call TRBJ1-1, with D perhaps TRBD1 (5 bases). Germline V lookup: CDR1 MGHRA, CDR2 YSYEKL. This CDR3 spans 12 amino acids. The V end lost 3 bases, the J end lost 6 bases, and 8 bases lay between the germline ends.

This chain links TRBV18 with TRBJ2-5, with TRBD2 as a possible D gene (5 bases). Per the germline V gene, CDR1 is KGHSH and CDR2 is LQKENI. There are 14 residues in the CDR3. The V gene lost 2 bases and the J gene lost 5 bases, with 12 bases spanning the gap. This CDR3 reads CASSPLRSGETQYF. DNA of the CDR3: TGTGCCAGCTCACCATTGCGGTCGGGGGAGACCCAGTACTTC.

The chain couples TRBV28 to TRBJ2-4; TRBD2 aligns across 7 bases. CDR3 size: 16 residues. Per the germline V gene, CDR1 is MDHEN and CDR2 is SYDVKM. V lost 7 bases to trimming and J lost 0 bases; unmatched junction nucleotides: 9. CDR3: CASTVSGSSAKNIQYF. The CDR3 nucleotides read TGTGCCAGCACTGTTAGCGGGTCCTCAGCCAAAAACATTCAGTACTTC.

The chain joins TRBV11-3 to TRBJ2-5, with D tentatively TRBD2 (5 bases). V lost 0 bases and J 2 bases, leaving 10 bases between the germline ends. This CDR3 spans 15 amino acids. Germline CDR1 SGHNT, CDR2 YENEEA. The CDR3 DNA reads TGTGCCAGCAGCTTAGATGGAGCGGCACAAGAGACCCAGTACTTC. The encoded protein is CASSLDGAAQETQYF.

V gene TRBV6-5 combines with J gene TRBJ2-6; D gene ambiguous. Germline V gene sequence: CDR1 MNHEY, CDR2 SVGAGI. CDR3 size: 13 residues. V was pared by 4 bases and J by 1 base, with 2 bases between. The CDR3 sequence is CASSSSGANVLTF. DNA for the CDR3: TGTGCCAGCAGTTCTTCTGGGGCCAACGTCCTGACTTTC.

The chain joins TRBV7-9 to TRBJ1-2; possibly TRBD1 for D (6 bases). Germline V gene data show CDR1 as SEHNR and CDR2 as FQNEAQ (reference sequence). V shed 0 bases and J shed 6 bases, with 8 bases lying between them. CDR3 length: 13 amino acids. The CDR3 DNA reads TGTGCCAGCAGCTTAGCCCAGGGGAATGGCTACACCTTC. Protein: CASSLAQGNGYTF.

This chain uses TRBV28 with TRBJ2-3; the match to TRBD1 covers 8 bases. The V gene's germline CDR1 is MDHEN and CDR2 SYDVKM. This CDR3 contains 16 residues. The V gene end was trimmed by 6 bases and the J gene end by 1 base; junction bases not matched to a gene: 9. In nucleotides, the CDR3 is TGTGCCAGCAGCTCCGGACAGGGAACTCGCACAGATACGCAGTATTTT. Encoded protein: CASSSGQGTRTDTQYF.

The gene calls are TRBV5-1 and TRBJ2-5; 8 positions agree with TRBD1. Germline loops: CDR1 SGHRS, CDR2 YFSETQ. There are 14 residues in the CDR3. With 4 bases clipped from V and 2 bases from J, the junction kept 4 bases outside the gene matches. CDR3 sequence: CASSPRDRQETQYF. In nucleotides, the CDR3 is TGCGCCAGCAGCCCAAGGGACAGGCAAGAGACCCAGTACTTC.

V is TRBV15 and J is TRBJ2-3; 7 bases match TRBD1. This CDR3 has 17 residues. J gave up 3 bases and V 2 bases, and 11 bases lay outside the gene matches. CDR1 LNHNV and CDR2 YYDKDF come from the germline V gene (reference sequence). CDR3 nucleotide sequence: TGTGCCACCAGCAGACCGTCAGGGGGAATGGGTACAGATACGCAGTATTTT. Encoded protein: CATSRPSGGMGTDTQYF.

This chain connects TRBV5-5 to TRBJ1-1; D gene unclear. The length of the CDR3 is 14 residues. Germline lookup yields CDR1 SGHKS and CDR2 YYEKEE (reference sequence). Trimming removed 4 bases from V and 1 base from J, with 11 bases in between. DNA for the CDR3: TGTGCCAGCAGCCTGGGTCCGCGGAACACTGAAGCTTTCTTT. This gives the protein CASSLGPRNTEAFF.

The rearrangement joins TRBV2 to TRBJ2-1; 9 nucleotides agree with TRBD2. The CDR3 extends over 10 amino acids. V lost 6 bases, J lost 13 bases, and 1 base stayed unmatched. Germline CDR1 is SNHLY and CDR2 is FYNNEI. CDR3 coding DNA: TGTGCCAGCAGCGGGACTAGCCAGTTCTTC. This encodes CASSGTSQFF.